The rows below give T cell receptor beta chains drawn from one sample of a study of shared clonotypes between healthy human individuals. TCRdb's table, derived via immunoSEQ multiplex PCR, lists solely in-frame clones and lacks some. This sample has more than 2,000,000 clones, with around nine tenths found just once. Source material: naive CD4+ T cells sorted from blood. The receptors stem from a man aged 18 to 30 in good health. Each CDR3 is given with its conserved first and last residue. The order of the fields is clone size, J gene, V gene, D gene, CDR3 protein, CDR3 DNA. The D gene is left open where the match is weak. Clone size appears in some rows only: once, few, many, or a class for an expanded clone.

clone_size: NA; j_call: TRBJ1-3; v_call: TRBV10-1; d_call: NA; cdr3_aa: CASSESHKFQGPGNTIYF; cdr3_nt: TGCGCCAGCAGTGAGTCGCACAAGTTTCAGGGGCCAGGAAACACCATATATTTT
clone_size: NA; j_call: TRBJ2-5; v_call: TRBV10-3; d_call: NA; cdr3_aa: CATKTGQETQYF; cdr3_nt: TGTGCCACCAAAACAGGTCAAGAGACCCAGTACTTC
clone_size: NA; j_call: TRBJ2-5; v_call: TRBV15; d_call: NA; cdr3_aa: CATSRNGLGETQYF; cdr3_nt: TGTGCCACCAGCAGAAACGGGCTAGGGGAGACCCAGTACTTC
clone_size: few; j_call: TRBJ1-1; v_call: TRBV10-3; d_call: NA; cdr3_aa: CAISAGGNTEAFF; cdr3_nt: TGTGCCATCAGTGCCGGCGGGAACACTGAAGCTTTCTTT
clone_size: once; j_call: TRBJ2-7; v_call: TRBV7-2; d_call: TRBD2; cdr3_aa: CASSLIGRMDF; cdr3_nt: TGTGCCAGCAGCTTAATCGGGAGGATGGACTTC
clone_size: NA; j_call: TRBJ1-5; v_call: TRBV30; d_call: NA; cdr3_aa: CAWSAGLLGQPQHF; cdr3_nt: TGTGCCTGGAGTGCTGGGTTGTTAGGTCAGCCCCAGCATTTT
clone_size: NA; j_call: TRBJ1-1; v_call: TRBV19; d_call: TRBD1; cdr3_aa: CASSFGQGGTEAFF; cdr3_nt: TGTGCCAGTAGTTTCGGACAGGGGGGCACTGAAGCTTTCTTT
clone_size: NA; j_call: TRBJ1-1; v_call: TRBV6-5; d_call: NA; cdr3_aa: CASRPSMNFEAFF; cdr3_nt: TGTGCCAGCAGACCCTCAATGAACTTTGAAGCTTTCTTT
clone_size: NA; j_call: TRBJ2-2; v_call: TRBV7-3; d_call: TRBD2; cdr3_aa: CASSLTGTSVHGELFF; cdr3_nt: TGTGCCAGCAGCTTAACCGGGACTAGCGTTCACGGGGAGCTGTTTTTT
clone_size: few; j_call: TRBJ1-6; v_call: TRBV9; d_call: NA; cdr3_aa: CASSVGEGVTSPLHF; cdr3_nt: TGTGCCAGCAGCGTAGGGGAAGGGGTGACTTCACCCCTCCACTTT
clone_size: NA; j_call: TRBJ1-2; v_call: TRBV19; d_call: NA; cdr3_aa: CASNSGGFYGYTF; cdr3_nt: TGTGCCAGTAATTCCGGGGGGTTCTATGGCTACACCTTC
clone_size: NA; j_call: TRBJ2-7; v_call: TRBV29-1; d_call: NA; cdr3_aa: CSVEVPKQGTSYEQYF; cdr3_nt: TGCAGCGTTGAAGTCCCCAAACAGGGAACCTCCTACGAGCAGTACTTC
clone_size: NA; j_call: TRBJ2-5; v_call: TRBV7-9; d_call: TRBD2; cdr3_aa: CASSLAKGLAYQETQYF; cdr3_nt: TGTGCCAGCAGCTTGGCGAAGGGACTAGCATACCAAGAGACCCAGTACTTC
clone_size: NA; j_call: TRBJ2-3; v_call: TRBV28; d_call: TRBD2; cdr3_aa: CASSHSGDGTDTQYF; cdr3_nt: TGTGCCAGCAGCCATAGCGGGGACGGCACAGATACGCAGTATTTT
clone_size: NA; j_call: TRBJ1-1; v_call: TRBV13; d_call: NA; cdr3_aa: CASSPRGVNTEAFF; cdr3_nt: TGTGCCAGCAGCCCGAGGGGAGTGAACACTGAAGCTTTCTTT
clone_size: once; j_call: TRBJ1-5; v_call: TRBV2; d_call: NA; cdr3_aa: CASSGAWGADQPQHF; cdr3_nt: TGTGCCAGCAGCGGGGCTTGGGGGGCCGATCAGCCCCAGCATTTT